This T cell receptor beta chain was sequenced during a study of blood T cell repertoires in COVID-19. Across the study: COVID-19 samples, acute and convalescent, were from the United States, Italy and Spain. T cells, B-cell-depleted T cells, or PBMCs provided the cDNA or gDNA that served as material.

In the authors' workflow: Scientists estimated how many nucleated cells there were by amplifying reference gene primers. Sequencing used immunoSEQ multiplex PCR; TCRdb keeps in-frame clones, though not all of them. Clone size and V and J calls were adopted from that table, with D and trimming inferred from the DNA. The table has about 210,000 clones, about four fifths seen once. Germline assignment: CDR1 MGHRA and CDR2 YSYEKL. After removal of 1 base from V and 8 bases from J, the junction contained 1 base not matched to a gene. This CDR3 region has 14 residues. The clonotype originates from a woman aged 40-49 years with active or convalescent COVID-19. J is TRBJ1-6 and V is TRBV4-1; 8 nucleotides align to TRBD1. Specimen: peripheral blood. The CDR3 here is CASSQVDRDSPLHF. As DNA, the CDR3 is TGCGCCAGCAGCCAAGTGGACAGGGATTCACCCCTCCACTTT.